The 24 T cell receptor beta chains given below trace back to one sample, sequenced in a study of shared clonotypes between healthy human individuals. Positive CCR7 selection of CD45RO-negative cells yielded the naive CD8 cells, and terminally differentiated effector memory CD45RA+ cells were excluded. Profiled with immunoSEQ multiplex PCR; TCRdb holds only in-frame clones, not every one. This table holds about 870,000 clones, approximately 92% found once. The sequencing sample was made of naive CD8+ T cells sorted from blood. These receptors were obtained from a man in his thirties or forties in good health.

CDR3 sequence (DNA): TGTGCCAGCAGTTTAACGGCCCCGGGCGTCGAGCTGTTTTTT. As protein: CASSLTAPGVELFF. The chain links TRBV27 to TRBJ2-2; no reliable D call. The CDR3 has 14 residues. The V gene's germline CDR1 is MNHEY and CDR2 SMNVEV (reference sequence). The germline V and J ends were trimmed by 2 bases and 11 bases, with 15 bases remaining between them.

This clone turned up a few times. Other DNA sequences within the sample encode an identical CDR3. The chain is built from TRBV7-9 and TRBJ1-1; D not resolved. The germline V gene has CDR1 SEHNR and CDR2 FQNEAQ (reference sequence). CDR3 size: 11 residues. The germline V and J ends were trimmed by 2 bases and 2 bases, with 0 bases remaining between them. CDR3 nucleotides: TGTGCCAGCAGCTTAAACACTGAAGCTTTCTTT. This gives the protein CASSLNTEAFF.

V usage is TRBV29-1 and J usage is TRBJ2-1; 8 positions agree with TRBD2. CDR3 length: 19 amino acids. Trimming took 0 bases from V and 0 from J; bases not matched to a gene: 13. Germline V lookup: CDR1 SQVTM, CDR2 ANQGSEA. DNA for the CDR3: TGCAGCGTTGAAGATCTTATTAACGGGAGGGCCCCCTCCTACAATGAGCAGTTCTTC. Amino acids: CSVEDLINGRAPSYNEQFF.

The sample holds one count of this clone. The chain joins TRBV7-2 to TRBJ2-7; TRBD1 matches at 10 bases. Germline V gene lookup returns CDR1 SGHTA and CDR2 FQGNSA. This CDR3 spans 14 amino acids. V lost 5 bases, J lost 4 bases, and 5 bases stayed unmatched. The CDR3 reads CASSIGQGVYEQYF. For the CDR3, the DNA is TGTGCCAGCAGCATCGGACAGGGGGTTTACGAGCAGTACTTC.

This rearrangement joins TRBV5-1 to TRBJ2-7; 11 bases are a match to TRBD2. CDR1 and CDR2 from the germline V gene are SGHRS and YFSETQ. The CDR3 has 16 amino acids. The V and J ends lost 0 bases and 2 bases, in that order; junction bases with no gene match: 4. In nucleotides, the CDR3 is TGCGCCAGCAGCTTGGTGGGACTAGCGGACACCTACGAGCAGTACTTC. Protein: CASSLVGLADTYEQYF.

This rearrangement joins TRBV6-6 to TRBJ2-7; D is perhaps TRBD1 (6 bases). Trimming left V 0 bases short and J 6 bases short, with 15 bases between. The V gene's germline CDR1 is MNHNY and CDR2 SVGAGI (reference sequence). The CDR3 length is 15 residues. The CDR3 sequence: CASSYSGRFRGEQYF. Here the CDR3 DNA reads TGTGCCAGCAGTTACTCGGGCAGGTTCAGGGGCGAGCAGTACTTC.

The V gene is TRBV15, the J gene TRBJ2-7, with 7 bases aligning to TRBD1. CDR1 and CDR2 (germline): LNHNV, YYDKDF (reference sequence). The CDR3 is made up of 14 amino acids. V was clipped by 4 bases and J by 0 bases; unmatched bases: 3. The DNA for the CDR3 is TGTGCCACCAGCAAGGGACAGAGCTCCTACGAGCAGTACTTC. This codes for CATSKGQSSYEQYF.

This chain uses TRBV10-3 with TRBJ2-7, with D possibly being TRBD2 (7 bases). Germline V gives CDR1 ENHRY, CDR2 SYGVKD. The CDR3 covers 16 residues. V was clipped by 0 bases and J by 0 bases, with 12 bases between them. This CDR3 is CAISESERGGSYEQYF. CDR3 nucleotide sequence: TGTGCCATCAGTGAGTCAGAGAGGGGGGGCTCCTACGAGCAGTACTTC.

The V call is TRBV9, the J call TRBJ1-1; 7 bases match TRBD1. This CDR3 region has 14 residues. V trimming: 3 bases; J trimming: 2 bases; junction bases outside the gene matches: 4. Per the germline V gene, CDR1 is SGDLS and CDR2 is YYNGEE. The chain's CDR3 is CASSAEGANTEAFF. CDR3 bases: TGTGCCAGCAGCGCGGAGGGGGCCAACACTGAAGCTTTCTTT.

V and J are TRBV27 and TRBJ2-1; no clear D. This CDR3 is 15 amino acids long. V was trimmed by 1 base and J by 5 bases, leaving 12 bases between them. Germline V gene lookup returns CDR1 MNHEY and CDR2 SMNVEV (reference sequence). The CDR3 is CASSLFGWLHNEQFF. In nucleotides, the CDR3 is TGTGCCAGCAGTTTATTCGGTTGGCTTCACAATGAGCAGTTCTTC.

This chain links TRBV28 with TRBJ1-5, with unresolved D. CDR1 MDHEN and CDR2 SYDVKM come from the germline V gene. Deletions cut 8 bases from V and 4 bases from J, with 9 bases between. The CDR3 length is 12 residues. The CDR3 sequence is CASGRWNQPQHF. The CDR3 DNA reads as TGTGCCAGCGGCAGGTGGAATCAGCCCCAGCATTTT.

As DNA, the CDR3 is TGCGCCAGCAGCTTGGCCGACAGTAACTACCAAGAGACCCAGTACTTC. This sequence encodes CASSLADSNYQETQYF. This chain uses TRBV5-1 with TRBJ2-5, with D possibly TRBD1 on 5 matching bases. Trimming took off 0 bases at V and 0 bases at J, with 12 bases between the two ends. CDR1 and CDR2 from the germline V gene are SGHRS and YFSETQ. The CDR3 has 16 amino acids.

The chain employs TRBV28 and TRBJ2-1; 7 nucleotides agree with TRBD1. Trimming at V came to 5 bases and at J to 4 bases, leaving 5 bases not matched to a gene. Germline V gene data show CDR1 as MDHEN and CDR2 as SYDVKM. CDR3 length: 14 amino acids. CDR3: CASSTDRTYNEQFF. CDR3 in DNA: TGTGCCAGCAGTACGGACAGGACGTACAATGAGCAGTTCTTC.

The CDR3 region is CASSPGDSFLSNQPQHF. The CDR3 DNA reads TGTGCCAGCTCACCCGGGGACAGCTTCCTTAGCAATCAGCCCCAGCATTTT. The genes are TRBV18 and TRBJ1-5, with 7 bases lining up with TRBD1. The CDR3 length is 17 residues. J gave up 0 bases and V 3 bases, and 8 bases lay outside the gene matches. Germline lookup yields CDR1 KGHSH and CDR2 LQKENI.

V gene TRBV5-1 combines with J gene TRBJ2-5; no definite D call. The CDR3 has 14 residues. V was pared by 0 bases and J by 0 bases, with 6 bases between. CDR1 and CDR2 from the germline V gene are SGHRS and YFSETQ. CDR3 region: CASSLVTDQETQYF. The CDR3, as DNA: TGCGCCAGCAGCTTGGTTACAGACCAAGAGACCCAGTACTTC.

The chain links TRBV4-2 to TRBJ2-3, with TRBD2 matching 12 bases. Trimming removed 7 bases from V and 2 bases from J; junction bases left unmatched: 13. The CDR3 runs 18 residues. The V gene's germline CDR1 is LGHNA and CDR2 YNFKEQ. The DNA for the CDR3 is TGTGCCAGCAATCAGGGGACTAGCGGGTTTTTCACCACAGATACGCAGTATTTT. Amino acids: CASNQGTSGFFTTDTQYF.

The V call is TRBV25-1, the J call TRBJ2-3, with 9 positions matching TRBD2. V gave up 2 bases and J gave up 2 bases; unmatched junction bases: 2. The CDR3 is 15 amino acids. Germline V gene lookup returns CDR1 MGHDK and CDR2 SYGVNS. The CDR3 DNA is TGTGCCAGCAGTGAAAGACTAGCGGACACAGATACGCAGTATTTT. Its protein is CASSERLADTDTQYF.

The CDR3 region is CSVEGGDGNGNTIYF. CDR3 nucleotide sequence: TGCAGCGTTGAAGGGGGGGATGGCAATGGAAACACCATATATTTT. V is TRBV29-1 and J is TRBJ1-3; possibly TRBD1 for D (5 bases). Trimming removed 1 base from V and 3 bases from J, with 13 bases in between. CDR3 size: 15 residues. The germline V gene has CDR1 SQVTM and CDR2 ANQGSEA.

The gene calls are TRBV5-6 and TRBJ2-5; D is possibly TRBD2 (5 bases). Germline V gives CDR1 SGHDT, CDR2 YYEEEE. This CDR3 spans 15 amino acids. The V end was cut by 0 bases, the J end by 2 bases, with 11 bases between. CDR3 loop: CASSLDLGDQETQYF. The DNA of the CDR3 is TGTGCCAGCAGCTTGGATTTGGGAGATCAAGAGACCCAGTACTTC.

This chain connects TRBV28 to TRBJ1-5; 7 bases are shared with TRBD1. The CDR3 runs to 19 residues. Per the germline V gene, CDR1 is MDHEN and CDR2 is SYDVKM. Unmatched junction bases numbered 18, after V lost 4 bases and J lost 3 bases. CDR3 residues: CASSSWTGTRAETNQPQHF. The CDR3 DNA reads TGTGCCAGCAGTTCCTGGACAGGAACTCGAGCTGAAACCAATCAGCCCCAGCATTTT. Together with reference TRBV28 and TRBJ1-5, the CDR3 gives the full variable domain: DVKVTQSSRYLVKRTGEKVFLECVQDMDHENMFWYRQDPGLGLRLIYFSYDVKMKEKGDIPEGYSVSREKKERFSLILESASTNQTSMYLCASSSWTGTRAETNQPQHFGDGTRLSIL.

This chain joins TRBV6-5 and TRBJ1-1; no definite D call. The V end was cut by 0 bases, the J end by 8 bases, with 10 bases between. Germline V gives CDR1 MNHEY, CDR2 SVGAGI. The CDR3 runs to 13 residues. CDR3 amino acids: CASSYSQVTEAFF. The CDR3, as DNA: TGTGCCAGCAGTTACTCCCAGGTGACAGAAGCTTTCTTT.

V is TRBV4-1 and J is TRBJ2-2; perhaps TRBD1 as D (5 bases). CDR3 length equals 14 residues. V was cut by 3 bases and J by 5 bases, with 10 bases left in between. CDR1 and CDR2 (germline): MGHRA, YSYEKL. The CDR3 here is CASSHGQNTGELFF. The CDR3 nucleotides read TGCGCCAGCAGCCATGGACAAAATACCGGGGAGCTGTTTTTT.

This clone was picked up one time. The chain links TRBV7-9 to TRBJ2-1, with 14 positions matching TRBD2. J lost 5 bases, V lost 1 base, and 7 bases had no gene match. The CDR3 has 18 amino acids. Germline V gene sequence: CDR1 SEHNR, CDR2 FQNEAQ (reference sequence). The CDR3 DNA is TGTGCCAGCAGCTTAGTTGGGACTAGCGGGAGTGTGGACAATGAGCAGTTCTTC. Protein product: CASSLVGTSGSVDNEQFF.

The CDR3 bases are TGCGCCAGCAGCTTGGGAGAGGGAGGGCCTTACGAGCAGTACTTC. It yields the protein CASSLGEGGPYEQYF. V is TRBV5-1 and J is TRBJ2-7; 7 bases are a match to TRBD2. CDR1 and CDR2 (germline): SGHRS, YFSETQ. This CDR3 has 15 amino acids. The trim removed 0 bases at V and 4 bases at J, leaving 7 bases unmatched.